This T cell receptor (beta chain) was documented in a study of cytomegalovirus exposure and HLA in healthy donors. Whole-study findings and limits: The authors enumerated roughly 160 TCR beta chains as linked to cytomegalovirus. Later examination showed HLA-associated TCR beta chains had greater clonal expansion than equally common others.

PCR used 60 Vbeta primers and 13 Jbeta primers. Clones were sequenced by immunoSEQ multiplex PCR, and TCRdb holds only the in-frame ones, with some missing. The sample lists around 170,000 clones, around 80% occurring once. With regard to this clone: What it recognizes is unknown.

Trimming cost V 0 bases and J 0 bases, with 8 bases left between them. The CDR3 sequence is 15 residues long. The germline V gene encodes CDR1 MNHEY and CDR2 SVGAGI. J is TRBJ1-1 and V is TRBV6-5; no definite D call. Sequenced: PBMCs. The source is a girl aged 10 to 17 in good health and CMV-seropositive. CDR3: CASSYSQAMNTEAFF. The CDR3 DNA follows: TGTGCCAGCAGTTACTCCCAGGCGATGAACACTGAAGCTTTCTTT.